One and the same sample provided the 26 T cell receptor beta chains below, sequenced in a study of PD-L1 blockade in urothelial cancer. Sequencing used immunoSEQ multiplex PCR; TCRdb keeps in-frame clones, though not all of them. The sample holds some 120,000 clones, around 88% seen once. Time point in this sample: peripheral blood 6 weeks after treatment start. This sample comprised PBMCs, obtained around atezolizumab (anti-PD-L1) treatment. The receptor set was obtained from a man aged 60 to 75 with urothelial cancer.

The rearrangement links TRBV4-3 to TRBJ1-1; 7 bases match TRBD1. The CDR3 runs to 15 residues. The V and J ends lost 0 bases and 5 bases, in that order; junction bases with no gene match: 6. Germline CDR1 is LGHNA and CDR2 is YSLEER. This CDR3 is CASSQDRHRGTEAFF. Here the CDR3 DNA reads TGCGCCAGCAGCCAAGATAGGCACAGGGGAACTGAAGCTTTCTTT.

This clone has only one observation. This chain connects TRBV7-8 to TRBJ2-4; perhaps TRBD2 as D (6 bases). The V end lost 0 bases, the J end lost 2 bases, and 11 bases lay between the germline ends. This CDR3 comprises 16 residues. CDR1 SGHVS and CDR2 FQNEAQ come from the germline V gene. CDR3 sequence (DNA): TGTGCCAGCAGCTTAGCGGCGGGAACAACCAAAAACATTCAGTACTTC. The encoded protein is CASSLAAGTTKNIQYF.

The J gene is TRBJ1-1, the V gene TRBV5-1; D might be TRBD1 (5 bases). The CDR3 length is 14 residues. CDR1 and CDR2 (germline): SGHRS, YFSETQ. The V end lost 0 bases, the J end lost 1 base, and 7 bases lay between the germline ends. CDR3 sequence reads: CASSLEGENTEAFF. The CDR3 DNA sequence: TGCGCCAGCAGCTTGGAAGGGGAGAACACTGAAGCTTTCTTT.

This rearrangement joins TRBV29-1 to TRBJ2-5; tentatively, D is TRBD2 (5 bases). The ends were cut back, 7 bases at V and 3 bases at J, with 15 bases in the middle. The CDR3 totals 13 residues. Germline V gene data show CDR1 as SQVTM and CDR2 as ANQGSEA. In DNA form, the CDR3 reads TGCAGCGCCCTCCCGGGATGGAAAGAGACCCAGTACTTC. As protein: CSALPGWKETQYF.

This clone was detected once. The genes are TRBV9 and TRBJ1-4; D gene ambiguous. CDR1 is SGDLS, CDR2 YYNGEE, per germline. This CDR3 spans 16 amino acids. The V end lost 2 bases, the J end lost 8 bases, and 19 bases lay between the germline ends. The CDR3: CASSVGDTRVGEKLFF. In nucleotides, the CDR3 is TGTGCCAGCAGCGTTGGGGATACGAGGGTAGGAGAAAAACTGTTTTTT.

This clone has a single count. The J gene is TRBJ2-7, the V gene TRBV9; 9 bases are a match to TRBD2. With 2 bases clipped from V and 5 bases from J, the junction kept 8 bases outside the gene matches. Germline V gene lookup returns CDR1 SGDLS and CDR2 YYNGEE. This CDR3 has 15 amino acids. The CDR3 bases are TGTGCCAGCAGCGTTCGAGGACTAGCGAGCGACGAGCAGTACTTC. It translates to CASSVRGLASDEQYF.

The chain joins TRBV10-3 to TRBJ2-3, with D possibly matching TRBD2 (6 bases). Germline V gene data show CDR1 as ENHRY and CDR2 as SYGVKD. The CDR3 extends over 13 amino acids. Trimming removed 4 bases from V and 7 bases from J, with 12 bases in between. The CDR3 here is CAISAEGRNTQYF. The CDR3 DNA follows: TGTGCCATCAGTGCGGAGGGTCGGAATACGCAGTATTTT.

This clone was seen more than once but under ten times. The chain is built from TRBV19 and TRBJ1-5; 8 positions agree with TRBD1. V shed 3 bases, J shed 6 bases, and the junction held 10 bases outside the gene matches. This CDR3 region has 16 residues. Germline values: CDR1 LNHDA, CDR2 SQIVND (reference sequence). The CDR3 nucleotides read TGTGCCAGTAGTATCGGCGCAGGGGGCCACGGTCAGCCCCAGCATTTT. Translated: CASSIGAGGHGQPQHF.

The V gene is TRBV11-1, the J gene TRBJ2-1; no firm D call. Trimming pared 5 bases from V and 0 bases from J, leaving 14 bases between. The CDR3 runs to 16 residues. The germline V gene has CDR1 SGHAT and CDR2 FQDESV (reference sequence). CDR3 sequence reads: CASSLAPRSSYNEQFF. CDR3 bases: TGTGCCAGCAGCCTCGCCCCGCGAAGCTCCTACAATGAGCAGTTCTTC.

The rearrangement uses TRBV11-3 and TRBJ2-6; TRBD1 agrees at 12 bases. Trimming cost V 5 bases and J 1 base; bases outside gene matches: 3. Germline V gene lookup returns CDR1 SGHNT and CDR2 YENEEA. The CDR3 spans 17 residues. In DNA form, the CDR3 reads TGTGCCAGCAGCGGGGGACAGGGGGCGTCTGGGGCCAACGTCCTGACTTTC. Protein: CASSGGQGASGANVLTF.

This clone was seen only a few times. The genes are TRBV11-2 and TRBJ2-1; weak D call: TRBD2 (5 bases). This CDR3 has 13 amino acids. V gave up 7 bases and J gave up 6 bases, with 13 bases separating them. Germline CDR1 reads SGHAT; CDR2 reads FQNNGV. The CDR3 coding sequence is TGTGCCAGCACAGGACTCACCCCCAATGAGCAGTTCTTC. Translated: CASTGLTPNEQFF.

The chain uses TRBV7-3 and TRBJ2-1; 9 bases are a match to TRBD2. Germline lookup yields CDR1 SGHTA and CDR2 FQGTGA. The length of the CDR3 is 16 residues. The junction had 8 bases not matched to a gene; V was cut back by 5 bases and J by 3 bases. CDR3 region: CASSPQGREGYNEQFF. In nucleotides, the CDR3 is TGTGCCAGCAGCCCTCAGGGGCGGGAGGGCTACAATGAGCAGTTCTTC.

The chain has TRBV11-3 and TRBJ1-2; 9 nucleotides line up with TRBD1. CDR1 is SGHNT and CDR2 is YENEEA in the germline V gene. The CDR3 runs to 16 residues. The J segment lost 5 bases and the V segment lost 3 bases, leaving 10 bases of the junction unmatched. The CDR3, as DNA: TGTGCCAGCAGCTTCACAGGGGGCGCGCATATTTATGGCTACACCTTC. Amino acids: CASSFTGGAHIYGYTF.

V usage is TRBV6-4 and J usage is TRBJ2-2; D not certain. The CDR3 loop spans 15 amino acids. The V gene's germline CDR1 is MRHNA and CDR2 SNTAGT. With 4 bases removed from V and 0 bases from J, the gap between germline ends came to 9 bases. The CDR3 here is CASSGGLPNTGELFF. The CDR3 nucleotides are TGTGCCAGCAGTGGAGGTCTACCGAACACCGGGGAGCTGTTTTTT.

The chain recombines TRBV30 with TRBJ2-7, with 10 bases fitting TRBD2. V dropped 2 bases and J dropped 6; count of bases not matched to a gene: 4. The CDR3 spans 13 residues. Germline V gene lookup returns CDR1 GTSNPN and CDR2 SVGIG (reference sequence). CDR3 nucleotides: TGTGCCTGGAGTCCTAGCGGGAGCACCGAGCAGTACTTC. Translation: CAWSPSGSTEQYF.

The chain has TRBV5-1 and TRBJ2-2; no clear D gene. The germline gives CDR1 SGHRS, CDR2 YFSETQ. The V end lost 4 bases, the J end lost 2 bases, and 9 bases lay between the germline ends. The CDR3 runs 14 residues. As DNA, the CDR3 is TGCGCCAGCAGCCCAGCGACCAACACCGGGGAGCTGTTTTTT. Translated: CASSPATNTGELFF. The full variable domain, rest sourced from reference TRBV5-1 and TRBJ2-2, is KAGVTQTPRYLIKTRGQQVTLSCSPISGHRSVSWYQQTPGQGLQFLFEYFSETQRNKGNFPGRFSGRQFSNSRSEMNVSTLELGDSALYLCASSPATNTGELFFGEGSRLTVL.

This clone was detected only a few times. This chain connects TRBV4-2 to TRBJ1-2; TRBD1 matches at 8 bases. This CDR3 has 14 residues. V lost 0 bases, J lost 10 bases, and 7 bases stayed unmatched. The germline gives CDR1 LGHNA, CDR2 YNFKEQ. The CDR3 bases are TGTGCCAGCAGCCAAGATCGGGCGCAGGGGGCCTACACCTTC. Protein: CASSQDRAQGAYTF.

The chain uses TRBV28 and TRBJ1-1; TRBD1 is a possible D gene (6 bases). Germline lookup yields CDR1 MDHEN and CDR2 SYDVKM. Trimming stripped 6 bases from V and 9 bases from J, with 20 bases between. This CDR3 contains 14 residues. As DNA, the CDR3 is TGTGCCAGCAGCCGTCGGGGGGCAGGGGCAAAAGCTTTCTTT. Its protein product is CASSRRGAGAKAFF.

The V gene is TRBV4-1, the J gene TRBJ2-3; 14 positions agree with TRBD2. Trimming took 4 bases from V and 5 from J; bases not matched to a gene: 5. The CDR3 sequence is 16 residues long. Germline CDR1 MGHRA, CDR2 YSYEKL. The CDR3: CASSPGTSGRIDTQYF. The DNA for the CDR3 is TGCGCCAGCAGCCCGGGGACTAGCGGGAGAATAGATACGCAGTATTTT.

The chain recombines TRBV11-3 with TRBJ2-1, with 9 bases identical to TRBD2. Germline values: CDR1 SGHNT, CDR2 YENEEA. The CDR3 length is 13 residues. J was trimmed by 9 bases and V by 4 bases; bases with no gene match: 4. Here the CDR3 DNA reads TGTGCCAGCAGCTGGACTAGCGAGGCTGAGCAGTTCTTC. Translation: CASSWTSEAEQFF.

This chain links TRBV30 with TRBJ2-2; tentatively, D is TRBD2 (7 bases). Germline CDR1 and CDR2: GTSNPN and SVGIG (reference sequence). Trimming removed 3 bases at V and 1 base at J, with 15 bases between. This CDR3 has 16 residues. CDR3 coding DNA: TGTGCCTGGAGGACGGGGGGCCCGGGGAACACCGGGGAGCTGTTTTTT. It is translated as CAWRTGGPGNTGELFF.

The chain employs TRBV28 and TRBJ1-1; 9 nucleotides match TRBD1. The CDR3 is 15 residues long. The V gene end was trimmed by 5 bases and the J gene end by 6 bases; junction bases not matched to a gene: 10. Germline CDR1 MDHEN, CDR2 SYDVKM. The CDR3 DNA reads TGTGCCAGCAGTACTGGACAGGGGCTGGGGGCTGAAGCTTTCTTT. Its protein product is CASSTGQGLGAEAFF.

This clone has a single count. This chain connects TRBV4-2 to TRBJ2-7; 9 bases are a match to TRBD1. Per germline, CDR1 LGHNA and CDR2 YNFKEQ. Losses at the gene ends were 1 base for V and 3 bases for J; bases not matched to a gene: 1. There are 14 residues in the CDR3. The DNA of the CDR3 is TGTGCCAGCAGCCAAGGGACAGGGGTCTACGAGCAGTACTTC. It is translated as CASSQGTGVYEQYF.

The chain has TRBV28 and TRBJ2-7, with TRBD1 matching 7 bases. Germline V gives CDR1 MDHEN, CDR2 SYDVKM. J was trimmed by 0 bases and V by 6 bases; bases with no gene match: 8. CDR3 length: 15 amino acids. DNA of the CDR3: TGTGCCAGCAGCCAAGGGGGCCGCAGCTCCTACGAGCAGTACTTC. Its protein is CASSQGGRSSYEQYF.

The chain couples TRBV6-5 to TRBJ1-4; no reliable D call. This CDR3 comprises 16 residues. Trimming left V 2 bases short and J 8 bases short, with 18 bases between. Germline CDR1 is MNHEY and CDR2 is SVGAGI. The DNA of the CDR3 is TGTGCCAGCAGTTACCAAACGGGTTCTCCTTTGGAAAAACTGTTTTTT. This translates into CASSYQTGSPLEKLFF.

This CDR3 is CASSQGQATEAFF. In nucleotides, the CDR3 is TGTGCCAGCAGCCAGGGACAGGCCACTGAAGCTTTCTTT. This chain connects TRBV7-8 to TRBJ1-1; TRBD1 agrees at 8 bases. The CDR3 loop spans 13 amino acids. V lost 5 bases and J lost 4; bases outside the gene matches: 3. Per germline, CDR1 SGHVS and CDR2 FQNEAQ. Combining the CDR3 with reference TRBV7-8 and TRBJ1-1 gives the whole variable domain GAGVSQSPRYKVAKRGQDVALRCDPISGHVSLFWYQQALGQGPEFLTYFQNEAQLDKSGLPSDRFFAERPEGSVSTLKIQRTQQEDSAVYLCASSQGQATEAFFGQGTRLTVV.